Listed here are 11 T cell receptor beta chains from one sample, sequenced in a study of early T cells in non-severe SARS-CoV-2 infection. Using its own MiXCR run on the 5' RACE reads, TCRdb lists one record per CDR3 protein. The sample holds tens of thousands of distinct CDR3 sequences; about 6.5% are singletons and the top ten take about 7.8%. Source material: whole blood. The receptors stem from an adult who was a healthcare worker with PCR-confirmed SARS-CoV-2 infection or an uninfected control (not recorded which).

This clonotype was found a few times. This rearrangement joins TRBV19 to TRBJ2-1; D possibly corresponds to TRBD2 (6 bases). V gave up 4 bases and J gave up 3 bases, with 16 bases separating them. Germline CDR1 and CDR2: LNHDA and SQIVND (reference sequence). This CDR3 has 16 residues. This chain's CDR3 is CASSTGRTEGYNEQFF. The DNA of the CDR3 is TGTGCCAGTAGTACGGGACGGACGGAGGGCTACAATGAGCAGTTCTTC.

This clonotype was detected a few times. The CDR3 loop is CASSIPGSTYEQYF. The CDR3 DNA reads as TGTGCCAGTAGTATACCCGGGTCCACCTACGAGCAGTACTTC. J is TRBJ2-7 and V is TRBV19, with no clear D. CDR1 LNHDA and CDR2 SQIVND come from the germline V gene (reference sequence). The CDR3 spans 14 residues. Trimming cost V 2 bases and J 2 bases, with 10 bases left between them.

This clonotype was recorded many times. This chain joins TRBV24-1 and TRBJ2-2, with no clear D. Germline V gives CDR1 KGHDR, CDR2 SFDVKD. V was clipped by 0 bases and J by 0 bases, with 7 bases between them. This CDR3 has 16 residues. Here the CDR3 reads CATSDLGRTNTGELFF. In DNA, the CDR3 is TGTGCCACCAGTGATTTGGGACGGACGAACACCGGGGAGCTGTTTTTT.

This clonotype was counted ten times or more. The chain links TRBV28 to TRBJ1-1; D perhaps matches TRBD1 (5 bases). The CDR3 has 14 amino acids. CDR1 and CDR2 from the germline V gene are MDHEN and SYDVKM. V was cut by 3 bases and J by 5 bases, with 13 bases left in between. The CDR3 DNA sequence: TGTGCCAGCAGTTTTATAGGGGCGAAAACTGAAGCTTTCTTT. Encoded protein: CASSFIGAKTEAFF.

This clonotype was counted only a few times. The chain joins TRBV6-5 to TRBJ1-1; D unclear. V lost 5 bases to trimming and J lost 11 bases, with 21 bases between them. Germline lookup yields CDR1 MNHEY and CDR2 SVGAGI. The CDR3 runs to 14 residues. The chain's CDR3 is CASSPQVERMPAFF. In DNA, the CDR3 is TGTGCCAGCAGTCCCCAGGTTGAGAGGATGCCTGCTTTCTTT.

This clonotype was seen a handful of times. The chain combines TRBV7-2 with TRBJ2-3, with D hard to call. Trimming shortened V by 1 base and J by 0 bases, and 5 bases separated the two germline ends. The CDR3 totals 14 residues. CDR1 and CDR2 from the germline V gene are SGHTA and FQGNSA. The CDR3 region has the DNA TGTGCCAGCAGCTTAGGTGACAGCACAGATACGCAGTATTTT. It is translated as CASSLGDSTDTQYF.

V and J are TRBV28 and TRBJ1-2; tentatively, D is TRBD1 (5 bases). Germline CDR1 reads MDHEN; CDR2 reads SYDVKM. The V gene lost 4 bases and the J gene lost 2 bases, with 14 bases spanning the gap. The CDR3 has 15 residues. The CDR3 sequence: CASSSTGEGNYGYTF. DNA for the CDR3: TGTGCCAGCAGTTCCACGGGCGAGGGGAACTATGGCTACACCTTC.

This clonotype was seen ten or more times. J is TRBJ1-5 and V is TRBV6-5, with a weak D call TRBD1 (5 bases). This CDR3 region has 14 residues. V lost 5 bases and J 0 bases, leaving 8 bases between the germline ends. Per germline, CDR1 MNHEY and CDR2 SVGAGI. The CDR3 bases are TGTGCCAGCAGTAGACAGCCTAGCAATCAGCCCCAGCATTTT. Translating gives CASSRQPSNQPQHF.

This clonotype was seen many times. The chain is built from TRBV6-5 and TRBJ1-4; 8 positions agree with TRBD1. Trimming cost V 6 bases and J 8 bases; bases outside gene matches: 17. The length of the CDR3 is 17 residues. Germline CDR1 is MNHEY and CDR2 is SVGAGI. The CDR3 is CASSLRGQALMGEKLFF. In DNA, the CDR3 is TGTGCCAGCAGCCTGAGGGGACAGGCTTTAATGGGGGAAAAACTGTTTTTT.

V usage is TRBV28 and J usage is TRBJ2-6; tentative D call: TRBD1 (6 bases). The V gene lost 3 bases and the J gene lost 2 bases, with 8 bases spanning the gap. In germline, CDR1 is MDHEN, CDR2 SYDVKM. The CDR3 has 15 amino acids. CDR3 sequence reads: CASSLSGAGANVLTF. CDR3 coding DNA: TGTGCCAGCAGTTTGTCAGGGGCTGGGGCCAACGTCCTGACTTTC.

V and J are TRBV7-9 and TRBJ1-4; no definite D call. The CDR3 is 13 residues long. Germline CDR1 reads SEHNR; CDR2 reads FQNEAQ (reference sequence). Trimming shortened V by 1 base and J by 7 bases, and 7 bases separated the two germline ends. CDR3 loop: CASSLVSTEKLFF. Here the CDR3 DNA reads TGTGCCAGCAGCTTAGTCTCGACTGAAAAACTGTTTTTT.